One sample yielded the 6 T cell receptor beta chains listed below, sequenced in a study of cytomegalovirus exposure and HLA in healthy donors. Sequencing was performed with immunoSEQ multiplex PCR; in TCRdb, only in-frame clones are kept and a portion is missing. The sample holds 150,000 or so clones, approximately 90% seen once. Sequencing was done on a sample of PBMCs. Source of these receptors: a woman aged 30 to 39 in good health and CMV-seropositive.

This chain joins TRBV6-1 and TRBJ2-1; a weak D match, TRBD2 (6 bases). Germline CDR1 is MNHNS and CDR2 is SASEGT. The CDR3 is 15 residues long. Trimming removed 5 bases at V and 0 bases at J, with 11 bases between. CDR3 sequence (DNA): TGTGCCAGCAGTATAGCGGTGCCCTCCTACAATGAGCAGTTCTTC. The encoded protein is CASSIAVPSYNEQFF.

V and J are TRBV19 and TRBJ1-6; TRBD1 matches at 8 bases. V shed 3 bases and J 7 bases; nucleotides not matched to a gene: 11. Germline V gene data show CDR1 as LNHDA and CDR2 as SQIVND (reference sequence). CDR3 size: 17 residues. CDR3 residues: CASSIGGAGGWNSPLHF. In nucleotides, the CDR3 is TGTGCCAGTAGTATTGGCGGGGCAGGGGGCTGGAATTCACCCCTCCACTTT.

CDR3 bases: TGCGCCAGCAGTGAGAGGGGGGGGGCCCGCCACGAGCAGTACTTC. It codes for CASSERGGARHEQYF. The chain has TRBV10-1 and TRBJ2-7, with D perhaps matching TRBD2 (7 bases). Germline V gene sequence: CDR1 WNHNN, CDR2 SYGVQD (reference sequence). Trimming left V 2 bases short and J 5 bases short, with 16 bases between. The CDR3 is made up of 15 amino acids.

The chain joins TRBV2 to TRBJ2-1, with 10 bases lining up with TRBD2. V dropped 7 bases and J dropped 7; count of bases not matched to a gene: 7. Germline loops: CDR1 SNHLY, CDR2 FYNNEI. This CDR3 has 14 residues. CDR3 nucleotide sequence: TGTGCCAGCAAATATGGACTAGCGGATAATGAGCAGTTCTTC. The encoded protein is CASKYGLADNEQFF.

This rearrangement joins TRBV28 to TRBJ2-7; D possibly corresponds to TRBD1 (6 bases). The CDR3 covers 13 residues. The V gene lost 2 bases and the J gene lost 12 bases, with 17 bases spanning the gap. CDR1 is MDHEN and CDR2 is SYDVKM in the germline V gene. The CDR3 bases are TGTGCCAGCAGTTTAACAGGGCCTTTTTCGGGGTACTTC. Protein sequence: CASSLTGPFSGYF.

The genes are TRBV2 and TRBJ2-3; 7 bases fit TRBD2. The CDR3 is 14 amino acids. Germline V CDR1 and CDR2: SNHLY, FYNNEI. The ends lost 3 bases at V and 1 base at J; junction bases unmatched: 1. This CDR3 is CASSESGGTDTQYF. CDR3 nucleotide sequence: TGTGCCAGCAGTGAGAGCGGGGGCACAGATACGCAGTATTTT.